This entry is about one TCR beta chain. Germline loops: CDR1 SGHTA, CDR2 FQGNSA. The CDR3 covers 13 residues. This sample is drawn from a study of monozygotic twins with inflammatory bowel disease. From whole blood, total RNA was isolated without any sorting of T cells. TCRdb reprocessed the 5' RACE reads, with one entry per CDR3 protein and no DNA. The sample has 150,000 to 200,000 distinct CDR3 sequences, and its top ten clones hold 2.4%. This clonotype originated in a human donor with ulcerative colitis or Crohn's disease, or a healthy co-twin of an affected twin (not recorded which). Sequencing was performed on blood. The chain combines TRBV7-2 with TRBJ2-5. The chain's CDR3 is CASSSENQETQYF. Using reference TRBV7-2 and TRBJ2-5 for the parts outside the CDR3, the full variable domain is GAGVSQSPSNKVTEKGKDVELRCDPISGHTALYWYRQSLGQGLEFLIYFQGNSAPDKSGLPSDRFSAERTGGSVSTLTIQRTQQEDSAVYLCASSSENQETQYFGPGTRLLVL.